This TCR beta chain was captured in a study of T cells in Graves' hyperthyroidism and ophthalmopathy. This clonotype was seen a few times. The antigen remains unidentified. Template material for amplifying TCR beta CDR3 regions consisted of RNA transcripts. Carried out on the TCR CDR3, a first-round RT-PCR used the HTBI primer set. Via MiXCR, TCRdb re-called the multiplex PCR reads, giving one row per CDR3 protein. The table records 600,000 to 800,000 distinct CDR3 sequences, approximately 40% of them present only once. Graves' hyperthyroidism qualified as stable when ophthalmopathy did not progress within 18 months. The CDR3 runs to 13 residues. Germline lookup yields CDR1 MNHEY and CDR2 SVGAGI. V lost 6 bases to trimming and J lost 6 bases; unmatched junction nucleotides: 4. Whole-study findings and limits: Clonotypes that were expanded in thyroid above 0.001 mostly appeared in blood too.

The sequence derives from a woman between 40 and 50 years old with Graves' hyperthyroidism. The chain carries TRBV6-5 and TRBJ2-2, with 7 bases aligning to TRBD2. Source material: blood. CDR3 residues: CASSEGLPGELFF. The CDR3 nucleotides read TGTGCCAGCAGCGAGGGACTACCCGGGGAGCTGTTTTTT.